Following are 6 T cell receptor beta chains from one sample sequenced in a study of cytomegalovirus exposure and HLA in healthy donors. PCR amplification relied on 60 Vbeta primers (plus 13 Jbeta primers). Generated by immunoSEQ multiplex PCR, the TCRdb table keeps only in-frame clones and is missing some. The sample includes some 120,000 clones, approximately 80% of them seen just once. Input material: PBMCs. These receptors were obtained from a human donor in good health.

The gene calls are TRBV21-1 and TRBJ2-7; the DNA was not compared with TRBD2, the D call given in the table. TRBV21-1 is annotated as a pseudogene. This CDR3 has 15 amino acids. The CDR3 region has the DNA TGTGCCAGCAGCACTCGGCGGGACTGTTACTACGAGCAGTACTTC. This translates into CASSTRRDCYYEQYF.

This clone was seen only once. V is TRBV10-1 and J is TRBJ2-2; 14 bases map to TRBD2. V lost 4 bases to trimming and J lost 5 bases; unmatched junction nucleotides: 6. The CDR3 is 17 amino acids. Germline V gene sequence: CDR1 WNHNN, CDR2 SYGVQD (reference sequence). The CDR3 DNA follows: TGCGCCAGCAGTGTGGGACTAGCGGGAGAGTGGACCGGGGAGCTGTTTTTT. Translation: CASSVGLAGEWTGELFF.

In this sample, this clone turned up once. This rearrangement joins TRBV6-5 to TRBJ1-1; 9 bases match TRBD1. V shed 2 bases, J shed 4 bases, and the junction held 2 bases outside the gene matches. In germline, CDR1 is MNHEY, CDR2 SVGAGI. This CDR3 has 14 amino acids. CDR3 nucleotides: TGTGCCAGCAGTTACAGACAGGGGGGCACTGAAGCTTTCTTT. Protein: CASSYRQGGTEAFF.

J is TRBJ1-4 and V is TRBV25-1; D not resolved. CDR1 is MGHDK, CDR2 SYGVNS, per germline. There are 12 residues in the CDR3. V was pared by 1 base and J by 9 bases, with 6 bases between. CDR3 nucleotides: TGTGCCAGCAGTGAATTTCAGAAAAAACTGTTTTTT. Encoded protein: CASSEFQKKLFF.

This clone was counted only a few times. V and J are TRBV25-1 and TRBJ1-1, with a weak D call TRBD1 (6 bases). Germline V gene data show CDR1 as MGHDK and CDR2 as SYGVNS. This CDR3 spans 14 amino acids. The V end was cut by 7 bases, the J end by 4 bases, with 16 bases between. In nucleotides, the CDR3 is TGTGCCAGCAAGGACCCCACCAGGGGCACTGAAGCTTTCTTT. Amino acids: CASKDPTRGTEAFF.

The J gene is TRBJ2-5, the V gene TRBV6-5; 12 bases map to TRBD2. CDR1 is MNHEY, CDR2 SVGAGI, per germline. The CDR3 consists of 15 residues. The V segment lost 8 bases and the J segment 11 bases; nucleotides outside the gene matches: 15. The CDR3 nucleotides read TGTGCCAGCCGAAGACTAGCGGGGGATTTTGGTGAGCAGTACTTC. It yields the protein CASRRLAGDFGEQYF.